This T cell receptor beta chain derives from a study of patients and donors after allogeneic stem cell transplantation. TCRdb re-called the RT-PCR reads through MiXCR, storing one row per CDR3 protein. The profile covers about 960,000 distinct CDR3 sequences, with around 17% appearing a single time and roughly 6% taken by the ten largest. CDR3 length equals 12 residues. Trimming took 1 base from V and 8 from J, leaving 8 bases between them. Germline-derived CDR1 and CDR2 are LGHNT and FRNRAP. V is TRBV12-5 and J is TRBJ1-2; weak D call: TRBD1 (5 bases). The sequenced sample consisted of blood, either unsorted or a sorted T cell fraction (not recorded which). The origin of this receptor is a human donor who was either an allogeneic HSCT recipient or a stem cell or donor lymphocyte infusion donor (not recorded which). It is not recorded whose cells these are; they may come from a transplant donor. The CDR3 reads CASGLARGGYTF. As DNA, the CDR3 is TGTGCTAGTGGTTTGGCGAGGGGAGGCTACACCTTC. The full variable domain, rest sourced from reference TRBV12-5 and TRBJ1-2, is DARVTQTPRHKVTEMGQEVTMRCQPILGHNTVFWYRQTMMQGLELLAYFRNRAPLDDSGMPKDRFSAEMPDATLATLKIQPSEPRDSAVYFCASGLARGGYTFGSGTRLTVV.